What follows are 24 T cell receptor beta chains derived from one specimen sequenced in a study of blood T cell repertoires in COVID-19. The table came from immunoSEQ multiplex PCR; TCRdb's copy has only in-frame clones and leaves some out. The sample lists 240,000 or so clones, roughly nine tenths occurring once. The sequenced sample was peripheral blood. Source of these receptors: a man between 60 and 70 years old with acute or convalescent COVID-19.

The rearrangement uses TRBV2 and TRBJ2-1; D may be TRBD2 (5 bases). The CDR3 is made up of 14 amino acids. Germline V gene sequence: CDR1 SNHLY, CDR2 FYNNEI. Trimming pared 4 bases from V and 4 bases from J, leaving 11 bases between. CDR3 sequence (DNA): TGTGCCAGCAGTGCGAGACTACCTTACAATGAGCAGTTCTTC. Its protein is CASSARLPYNEQFF.

The chain uses TRBV29-1 and TRBJ2-1; 10 bases match TRBD2. The V gene's germline CDR1 is SQVTM and CDR2 ANQGSEA. The CDR3 is 18 amino acids. Trimming at V came to 0 bases and at J to 5 bases, leaving 13 bases not matched to a gene. The CDR3 region is CSVEDRSGRVVGNNEQFF. In DNA form, the CDR3 reads TGCAGCGTTGAAGATCGGAGCGGGAGGGTCGTTGGTAACAATGAGCAGTTCTTC.

The gene calls are TRBV28 and TRBJ1-3; D not certain. With 4 bases removed from V and 0 bases from J, the gap between germline ends came to 13 bases. The CDR3 sequence is 16 residues long. The germline V gene encodes CDR1 MDHEN and CDR2 SYDVKM. The CDR3 nucleotides read TGTGCCAGCAGTTCTGTAAGAGGCGGCTCTGGAAACACCATATATTTT. This translates into CASSSVRGGSGNTIYF.

The chain carries TRBV27 and TRBJ2-5; TRBD2 agrees at 9 bases. The V gene's germline CDR1 is MNHEY and CDR2 SMNVEV (reference sequence). The CDR3 has 17 amino acids. V shed 6 bases, J shed 5 bases, and the junction held 16 bases outside the gene matches. The CDR3 reads CASSPRGWREGLETQYF. CDR3 nucleotide sequence: TGTGCCAGCAGCCCGCGGGGGTGGCGGGAGGGCCTGGAGACCCAGTACTTC.

About this clone: An end of the junction does not agree with germline; a read error may underlie this. V usage is TRBV7-7 and J usage is TRBJ2-5, with a possible D match to TRBD2 (6 bases). Germline V gene lookup returns CDR1 SSHAT and CDR2 FNYEAQ (reference sequence). CDR3 length: 15 residues. CDR3 sequence: CASSLAVELQETQYF. CDR3 coding DNA: TGTGCTAGCAGCTTAGCGGTCGAACTACAAGAGACCCAGTACTTC.

The chain recombines TRBV6-2 or TRBV6-3 with TRBJ1-5; 9 bases align to TRBD1. The V gene end was trimmed by 6 bases and the J gene end by 3 bases; junction bases not matched to a gene: 15. The CDR3 length is 18 residues. Germline CDR1 MNHEY, CDR2 SVGEGT. CDR3: CASSYPLPGQGYNQPQHF. DNA for the CDR3: TGTGCCAGCAGCTATCCTCTTCCGGGACAGGGATACAATCAGCCCCAGCATTTT.

A few counts support this clone. V usage is TRBV28 and J usage is TRBJ1-2, with 9 bases lining up with TRBD1. CDR3 length equals 13 residues. Germline loops: CDR1 MDHEN, CDR2 SYDVKM. Trimming cost V 7 bases and J 7 bases; bases outside gene matches: 7. The DNA of the CDR3 is TGTGCCAGCACCGAACAGGGGGCGCTTGGCTACACCTTC. It specifies CASTEQGALGYTF.

The rearrangement joins TRBV28 to TRBJ1-1; tentative D call: TRBD1 (6 bases). Germline V CDR1 and CDR2: MDHEN, SYDVKM. Trimming shortened V by 6 bases and J by 1 base, and 9 bases separated the two germline ends. This CDR3 is built from 13 residues. The CDR3 loop reads CASRGHSNTEAFF. As DNA, the CDR3 is TGTGCCAGCAGGGGACATTCGAACACTGAAGCTTTCTTT.

The table lists this clone with a count of one. The V gene is TRBV7-8, the J gene TRBJ2-1, with a weak D call TRBD2 (6 bases). CDR1 SGHVS and CDR2 FQNEAQ come from the germline V gene. The CDR3 contains 13 residues. V was shortened by 4 bases and J by 5 bases, with 9 bases between the two germline ends. In DNA, the CDR3 is TGTGCCAGCAGCTCGAGACTAGACAATGAGCAGTTCTTC. As protein: CASSSRLDNEQFF.

The rearrangement uses TRBV7-3 and TRBJ1-5, with D perhaps matching TRBD1 (6 bases). The CDR3 is made up of 14 amino acids. CDR1 and CDR2 (germline): SGHTA, FQGTGA. The V end lost 6 bases, the J end lost 1 base, and 10 bases lay between the germline ends. CDR3 region: CASRVDRSNQPQHF. The CDR3 DNA reads TGTGCCAGCAGGGTAGACAGGAGCAATCAGCCCCAGCATTTT.

The rearrangement joins TRBV5-5 to TRBJ2-7, with a tentative D call TRBD2 (6 bases). The germline V gene has CDR1 SGHKS and CDR2 YYEKEE (reference sequence). Trimming stripped 0 bases from V and 7 bases from J, with 14 bases between. This CDR3 spans 14 amino acids. The CDR3 spells CASSLDGSRGEQYF. The CDR3 region has the DNA TGTGCCAGCAGCTTGGACGGCTCCCGGGGGGAGCAGTACTTC.

This clone has more than one count but fewer than ten. The chain couples TRBV11-2 to TRBJ2-7; 7 positions match TRBD1. Germline CDR1 reads SGHAT; CDR2 reads FQNNGV. CDR3 length equals 13 residues. The V gene end was trimmed by 4 bases and the J gene end by 4 bases; junction bases not matched to a gene: 4. The CDR3 is CASSYRGGYEQYF. CDR3 bases: TGTGCCAGCAGCTACAGGGGTGGGTACGAGCAGTACTTC.

V gene TRBV3-1 (or the pseudogene TRBV3-2) combines with J gene TRBJ1-6; D unclear. CDR3 length: 13 residues. CDR1 is LGHDT, CDR2 YNNKEL, per germline (reference sequence). The V end was cut by 1 base, the J end by 5 bases, with 3 bases between. CDR3 DNA: TGTGCCAGCAGCCAAGCCGATAATTCACCCCTCCACTTT. Protein sequence: CASSQADNSPLHF.

This rearrangement joins TRBV29-1 to TRBJ1-1; 8 bases line up with TRBD1. The V gene's germline CDR1 is SQVTM and CDR2 ANQGSEA. J was trimmed by 1 base and V by 7 bases; bases with no gene match: 5. The CDR3 is made up of 13 amino acids. The CDR3 bases are TGCAGCGACCGACAGGGGAAGAACACTGAAGCTTTCTTT. Protein product: CSDRQGKNTEAFF.

In DNA, the CDR3 is TGTGCCAGTAGTATAGACACACTCACGGGGAGTAATCAGCCCCAGCATTTT. Its protein product is CASSIDTLTGSNQPQHF. The chain is built from TRBV19 and TRBJ1-5; D gene ambiguous. The CDR3 is 17 residues long. Trimming left V 0 bases short and J 4 bases short, with 16 bases between. CDR1 and CDR2 from the germline V gene are LNHDA and SQIVND (reference sequence).

The chain couples TRBV24-1 to TRBJ2-2; D uncertain. There are 12 residues in the CDR3. Trimming shortened V by 10 bases and J by 2 bases, and 7 bases separated the two germline ends. Germline-derived CDR1 and CDR2 are KGHDR and SFDVKD. The CDR3 bases are TGTGCCACGGGCAGAAACACCGGGGAGCTGTTTTTT. The encoded protein is CATGRNTGELFF.

The chain carries TRBV6-2 or TRBV6-3 and TRBJ1-1, with D uncertain. V gave up 4 bases and J gave up 3 bases, with 12 bases separating them. The CDR3 loop spans 14 amino acids. Germline V CDR1 and CDR2: MNHEY, SVGEGT. Written as DNA, the CDR3 is TGTGCCAGCAGTTCTCAGTGGAGGGACACTGAAGCTTTCTTT. Protein product: CASSSQWRDTEAFF.

The CDR3 reads CARDGPLLREDTQYF. For the CDR3, the DNA is TGTGCCAGGGACGGACCCCTACTCCGGGAGGATACGCAGTATTTT. This chain connects TRBV3-1 (or the pseudogene TRBV3-2) to TRBJ2-3, with TRBD2 as a possible D gene (6 bases). Germline-derived CDR1 and CDR2 are LGHDT and YNNKEL (reference sequence). This CDR3 spans 15 amino acids. Between the trimmed V and J ends, which lost 9 bases and 6 bases, there was a span of 22 bases.

This clone turned up a few times. The genes are TRBV10-3 and TRBJ2-2; 8 bases fit TRBD1. This CDR3 spans 15 amino acids. The trim removed 11 bases at V and 7 bases at J, leaving 15 bases unmatched. Germline V gene sequence: CDR1 ENHRY, CDR2 SYGVKD. CDR3 amino acids: CASSPFQGADGELFF. In nucleotides, the CDR3 is TGTGCCTCATCCCCTTTTCAGGGGGCTGACGGGGAGCTGTTTTTT.

The rearrangement joins TRBV30 to TRBJ2-7; 9 bases map to TRBD2. Germline V gives CDR1 GTSNPN, CDR2 SVGIG (reference sequence). Trimming cost V 2 bases and J 6 bases; bases outside gene matches: 14. The CDR3 has 16 amino acids. CDR3 sequence (DNA): TGTGCCTGGAGTTCCCAGGGGCTAGCGGGGACTAGCGAGCAGTACTTC. Translating gives CAWSSQGLAGTSEQYF.

The chain combines TRBV18 with TRBJ2-7; 8 bases match TRBD2. This CDR3 region has 14 residues. Unmatched junction bases numbered 5, after V lost 4 bases and J lost 3 bases. Germline-derived CDR1 and CDR2 are KGHSH and LQKENI. This CDR3 reads CASSLPGGGYEQYF. CDR3 DNA sequence: TGTGCCAGCTCACTCCCGGGAGGGGGCTACGAGCAGTACTTC.

CDR3 nucleotide sequence: TGTGCCAGCAGCTTAGGGGGACAGGGGTCCTCTGGAAACACCATATATTTT. It codes for CASSLGGQGSSGNTIYF. This chain connects TRBV7-2 to TRBJ1-3; 10 bases agree with TRBD1. CDR1 is SGHTA and CDR2 is FQGNSA in the germline V gene. Losses at the gene ends were 1 base for V and 0 bases for J; bases not matched to a gene: 3. This CDR3 spans 17 amino acids.

The chain links TRBV6-5 to TRBJ2-7, with a possible D match to TRBD1 (5 bases). The CDR3 extends over 12 amino acids. V was trimmed by 5 bases and J by 5 bases, leaving 10 bases between them. Germline assignment: CDR1 MNHEY and CDR2 SVGAGI. DNA of the CDR3: TGTGCCAGCAGTCGCATAGGGGACGAGCAGTACTTC. It specifies CASSRIGDEQYF.

The rearrangement uses TRBV5-1 and TRBJ1-1, with D possibly matching TRBD1 (6 bases). Trimming left V 4 bases short and J 1 base short, with 8 bases between. Per the germline V gene, CDR1 is SGHRS and CDR2 is YFSETQ. This CDR3 has 13 amino acids. The CDR3 bases are TGCGCCAGCAGCGGGGACACGAACACTGAAGCTTTCTTT. Protein sequence: CASSGDTNTEAFF.